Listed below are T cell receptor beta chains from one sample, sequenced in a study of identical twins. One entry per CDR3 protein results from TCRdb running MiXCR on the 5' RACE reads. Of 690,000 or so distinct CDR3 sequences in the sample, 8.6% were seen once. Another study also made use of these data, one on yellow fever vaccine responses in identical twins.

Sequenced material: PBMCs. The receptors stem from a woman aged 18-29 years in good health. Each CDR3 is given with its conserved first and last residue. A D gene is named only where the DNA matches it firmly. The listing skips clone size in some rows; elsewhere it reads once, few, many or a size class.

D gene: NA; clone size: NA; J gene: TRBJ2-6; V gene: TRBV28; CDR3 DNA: TGTGCCAGCAGTTTCTGGGGAGCTGGGGCCAACGTCCTGACTTTC; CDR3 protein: CASSFWGAGANVLTF
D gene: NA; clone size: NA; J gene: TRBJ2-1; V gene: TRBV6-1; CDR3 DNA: TGTGCCAGCACAAAGGGTTACAATGAGCAGTTCTTC; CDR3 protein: CASTKGYNEQFF
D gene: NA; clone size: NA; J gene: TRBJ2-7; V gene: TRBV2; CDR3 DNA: TGTGCCAGCACCGGTCCCACCGAATACGAGCAGTACTTC; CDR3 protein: CASTGPTEYEQYF
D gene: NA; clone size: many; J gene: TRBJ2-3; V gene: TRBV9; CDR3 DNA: TGTGCCAGCAGCGTAGCCGGTCCCCCACGGGATACGCAGTATTTT; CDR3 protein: CASSVAGPPRDTQYF
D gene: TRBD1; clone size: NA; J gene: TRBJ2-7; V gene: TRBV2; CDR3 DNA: TGTGCCAGCAGTGAAAGGTCAGGGGGCTCCTACGAGCAGTACTTC; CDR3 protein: CASSERSGGSYEQYF
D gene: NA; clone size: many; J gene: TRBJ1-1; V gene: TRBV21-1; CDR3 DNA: TGTGCCAGCAGTCCCACCCGGGACAGTCCTGATCTCCGGATGAACACTGAAGCTTTCTTT; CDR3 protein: CASSPTRDSPDLRMNTEAFF
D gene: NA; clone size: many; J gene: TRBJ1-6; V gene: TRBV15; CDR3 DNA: TGTGCCACCAGAAATGACAGCTATAATTCACCCCTCCACTTT; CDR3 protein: CATRNDSYNSPLHF
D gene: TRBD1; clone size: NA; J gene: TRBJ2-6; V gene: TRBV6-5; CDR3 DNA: TGTGCCAGCAGTTACCCCGAGGACAGGTCTGGGGCCAACGTCCTGACTTTC; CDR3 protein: CASSYPEDRSGANVLTF
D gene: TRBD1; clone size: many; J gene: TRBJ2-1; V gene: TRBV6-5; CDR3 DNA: TGTGCCAGCAGTTATTCCGGGACAGGGTTGAGCGGGCAGTTCTTC; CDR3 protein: CASSYSGTGLSGQFF
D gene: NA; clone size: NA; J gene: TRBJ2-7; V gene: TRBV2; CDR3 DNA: TGTGCCAGACGCGAGCAGTACTTC; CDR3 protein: CARREQYF
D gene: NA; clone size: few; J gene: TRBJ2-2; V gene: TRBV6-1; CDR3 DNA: TGTGCCAGCAGAAGGGGACTGTCGAACACCGGGGAGCTGTTTTTT; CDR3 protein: CASRRGLSNTGELFF
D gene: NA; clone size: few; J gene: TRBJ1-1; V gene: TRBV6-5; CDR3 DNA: TGTGCCAGCAGTTACGGGGCCTGGGATACCACTGAAGCTTTCTTT; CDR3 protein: CASSYGAWDTTEAFF